This record looks at one T cell receptor beta chain sequence and its context. Antigen specificity is unknown. Germline CDR1 is SGHDT and CDR2 is YYEEEE. The CDR3 is 14 amino acids. The ends were cut back, 1 base at V and 3 bases at J, with 11 bases in the middle. The sample belongs to a study of cytomegalovirus exposure and HLA in healthy donors. Study-level results: Near-uniform donor sequencing depth was presumed by presence/absence analyses. Most CMV-associated TCR beta chains were later found to appear HLA-restricted.

The PCR made use of 60 Vbeta and 13 Jbeta primers. TCRdb's table, derived via immunoSEQ multiplex PCR, lists solely in-frame clones and lacks some. The repertoire holds more than 85,000 clones, 60% to 80% seen once, with about 14% in the top ten. This chain uses TRBV5-6 with TRBJ2-7, with D unresolved. Sequenced input: PBMCs. The clonotype originates from a woman aged 45-65 years in good health and CMV-seropositive. CDR3 nucleotide sequence: TGTGCCAGCAGCTTGCGGGTAGGTCTCTACGAGCAGTACTTC. As protein: CASSLRVGLYEQYF.